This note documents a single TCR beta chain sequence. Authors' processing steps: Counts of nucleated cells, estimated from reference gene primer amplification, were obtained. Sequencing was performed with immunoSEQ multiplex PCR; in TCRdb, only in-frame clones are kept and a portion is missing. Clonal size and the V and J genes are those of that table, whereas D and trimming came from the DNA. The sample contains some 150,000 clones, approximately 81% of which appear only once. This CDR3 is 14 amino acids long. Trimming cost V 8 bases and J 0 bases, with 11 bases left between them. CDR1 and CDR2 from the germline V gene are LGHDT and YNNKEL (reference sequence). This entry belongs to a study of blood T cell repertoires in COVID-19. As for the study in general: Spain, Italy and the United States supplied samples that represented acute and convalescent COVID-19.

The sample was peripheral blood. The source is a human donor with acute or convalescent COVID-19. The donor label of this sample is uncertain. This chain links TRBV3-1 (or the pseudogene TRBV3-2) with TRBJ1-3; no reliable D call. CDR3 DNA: TGTGCCAGCCGGGTGTCCCTCTCTGGAAACACCATATATTTT. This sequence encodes CASRVSLSGNTIYF.